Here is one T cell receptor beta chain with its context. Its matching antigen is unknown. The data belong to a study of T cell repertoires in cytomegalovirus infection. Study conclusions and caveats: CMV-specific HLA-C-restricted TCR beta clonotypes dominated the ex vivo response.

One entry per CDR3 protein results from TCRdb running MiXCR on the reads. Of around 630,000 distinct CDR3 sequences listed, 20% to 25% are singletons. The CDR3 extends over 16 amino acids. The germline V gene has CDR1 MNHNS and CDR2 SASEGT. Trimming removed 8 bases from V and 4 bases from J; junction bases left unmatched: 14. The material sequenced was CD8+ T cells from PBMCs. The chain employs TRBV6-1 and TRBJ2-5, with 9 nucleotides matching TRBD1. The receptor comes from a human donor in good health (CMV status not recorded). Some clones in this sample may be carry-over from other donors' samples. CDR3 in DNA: TGTGCCAGCGCGAAGCCCATTACAGGGGGCACAGAGACCCAGTACTTC. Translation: CASAKPITGGTETQYF.